This is a list of T cell receptor beta chains from one sample in a study of control samples from healthy donors and cancer patients. Repertoires were generated with immunoSEQ multiplex PCR, while TCRdb's copy carries only in-frame clones and drops some. The top ten clones hold approximately 10% of a sample with about 80,000 clones, more than 65% of them seen once. The source material was PBMCs. All receptors come from a man aged 55 to 70 with head and neck cancer. CDR3s include the opening cysteine and the closing phenylalanine or tryptophan. Each record gives: D gene, clone size, J gene, V gene, CDR3 protein, CDR3 DNA. The D gene is left open where the match is weak. Size tells how often a clone was seen (once, few, many) or the class of an expanded clone, and some rows leave it out.

>TRBD1|-|TRBJ1-5|TRBV18
CASSPDRDQPQHF
TGTGCCAGCTCCCCTGACAGGGATCAGCCCCAGCATTTT
>-|-|TRBJ1-5|TRBV2
CASSAATQGRQPQHF
TGTGCCAGCAGCGCCGCGACTCAGGGGAGGCAGCCCCAGCATTTT
>-|-|TRBJ2-7|TRBV6-5
CASTSMYEQYF
TGTGCCAGCACCTCTATGTACGAGCAGTACTTC
>-|-|TRBJ2-2|TRBV5-1
CASSPAAGVAGELFF
TGCGCCAGCAGCCCCGCCGCAGGGGTAGCCGGGGAGCTGTTTTTT
>TRBD2|-|TRBJ2-1|TRBV5-1
CASSYRMSLAGVEQFF
TGCGCCAGCAGCTATAGGATGTCGCTAGCGGGAGTTGAGCAGTTCTTC
>TRBD2|-|TRBJ2-7|TRBV19
CASSIGGLALPNEQYF
TGTGCCAGTAGTATAGGAGGACTAGCGCTACCTAACGAGCAGTACTTC
>TRBD2|-|TRBJ2-1|TRBV2
CASRGPGGTSGRSFGEQFF
TGTGCCAGCAGAGGCCCGGGCGGGACTAGCGGGAGATCTTTTGGTGAGCAGTTCTTC
>-|-|TRBJ1-2|TRBV5-1
CASSFAPNYGYTF
TGCGCCAGCAGCTTCGCACCTAACTATGGCTACACCTTC
>TRBD2|-|TRBJ2-1|TRBV5-4
CASSLASGRVWNEQFF
TGTGCCAGCAGCTTGGCTAGCGGGAGGGTCTGGAATGAGCAGTTCTTC
>-|many|TRBJ2-1|TRBV11-2
CASSSRISYNEQFF
TGTGCCAGCAGCTCGAGGATCTCCTACAATGAGCAGTTCTTC
>TRBD1|-|TRBJ1-3|TRBV9
CASSVEGTGSGNTIYF
TGTGCCAGCAGCGTAGAAGGGACAGGCTCTGGAAACACCATATATTTT
>-|once|TRBJ2-5|TRBV5-8
CASSLAWGLETQYF
TGTGCCAGCAGCTTGGCTTGGGGGCTGGAGACCCAGTACTTC
>-|-|TRBJ2-6|TRBV5-1
CASMENSGANVLTF
TGCGCCAGCATGGAGAACTCTGGGGCCAACGTCCTGACTTTC
>TRBD1|-|TRBJ2-5|TRBV2
CASSDNPGGQETQYF
TGTGCCAGCAGTGATAATCCAGGGGGTCAAGAGACCCAGTACTTC
>-|-|TRBJ2-7|TRBV4-1
CASSQEMGADSYEQYF
TGCGCCAGCAGCCAAGAGATGGGAGCGGACTCCTACGAGCAGTACTTC
>-|-|TRBJ2-2|TRBV11-2
CASSFRETGELFF
TGTGCCAGCAGCTTCAGGGAGACCGGGGAGCTGTTTTTT
>-|-|TRBJ2-7|TRBV7-9
CASSSRGSGIYEQYF
TGTGCCAGCAGCTCCCGGGGTAGCGGCATTTACGAGCAGTACTTC
>-|-|TRBJ1-1|TRBV29-1
CSVASQGNTEAFF
TGCAGCGTTGCTAGTCAGGGGAACACTGAAGCTTTCTTT